This T cell receptor beta chain was sequenced in a study of breast tumors, draining lymph nodes, adjacent tissues (dated by TCRdb to 2016 to 2017). In terms of the full investigation: Breast cancer patients provided tumor, adjacent nontumor tissue and axillary lymph nodes, and the study compared the TCR beta repertoires across these three sources. In human breast cancer, the study set out to evaluate how tumor, surrounding tissue and draining lymph node repertoires relate to one another and whether T cells may move between these sites.

Sequencing used an Illumina HiSeq 2000. TCR beta chain libraries were generated through multiplex PCR amplification. High-throughput sequencing was used to analyze the amplified TCR beta chain products. TCRdb trimmed the raw reads at Q25, called clones with MiXCR and kept productive beta chains. When rows share a CDR3 protein, they turn into one entry using the most common DNA and genes. The sample table contains about 52,000 distinct CDR3 sequences; only one count was recorded for under 45% of them. The ten largest account for over 9.5% of the sample. V lost 1 base and J lost 9 bases, and the count of bases not matched to a germline gene is 9. CDR1 SGHRS and CDR2 YFSETQ were looked up in the germline V gene. Including cysteine and phenylalanine, the CDR3 has 16 amino acids. The sequence is cut down to CDR3 DNA, 48 bases in frame from base 1. This clonotype was seen at least ten times. What this receptor recognizes is not known. No clone much larger than this one lies a single base away; base qualities are absent.

Study-level results and caveats: The conclusion that tumor T cells originate in lymph nodes was framed as consistent with a hypothesis rather than directly demonstrated. A scenario in which most tumor T cells derive from the lymph node and then expand within tumor tissue was judged to be consistent with the data. In luminal-like breast cancer, tumor and nontumor tissue repertoires resembled each other significantly more than in basal-like breast cancer. Tumor T-cell repertoires showed less diversity than lymph node repertoires and more diversity than nontumor tissue repertoires, and tumor T-cell repertoires showed preferential V and J gene usage.

This chain joins TRBV5-1 to TRBJ2-1, with 11 bases matching TRBD1. Sequences were obtained from breast tumor tissue. This sequence originates from a female donor with breast cancer. Some clones in this sample may be carry-over from other donors' samples. The DNA sequence is TGCGCCAGCAGCTTGCCACGGGGACAGGGGGTAAGTGAGCAGTTCTTC. Protein translation: CASSLPRGQGVSEQFF. The reference TRBV5-1 and TRBJ2-1 proteins fill in what lies around the CDR3, so the full variable domain reads KAGVTQTPRYLIKTRGQQVTLSCSPISGHRSVSWYQQTPGQGLQFLFEYFSETQRNKGNFPGRFSGRQFSNSRSEMNVSTLELGDSALYLCASSLPRGQGVSEQFFGPGTRLTVL.